The entry below describes one TCR beta chain. The clone's antigen remains unknown. The sample holds no much larger clone one base away, and base qualities are not on file. This specimen belongs to a study of T cell changes during pregnancy in multiple sclerosis (dated by TCRdb to the late 2010s). As for the study more broadly: The study looked at changes in the T cell repertoire across pregnancy in women with multiple sclerosis.

There are 16 amino acids in the CDR3, from cysteine to phenylalanine inclusive. The entry retains the CDR3 DNA only, 48 bases that are in frame from base 1. V sheds 0 bases and J sheds 11 bases, leaving 22 bases between their ends. The germline V gene (reference sequence) yields WNHNN for CDR1 and SYGVQD for CDR2. The library was generated by the immunoSEQ multiplex PCR assay. Entries here come from immuneACCESS through TCRdb and include only in-frame sequences with V and J called. Some clones fail to appear in such tables; in the studies checked, an unresolved V gene covers under half of the shortfall, and the cause of the remainder is unknown. Here the sample has about 100,000 clones; 75% to 95% occur a single time. 3% to 3.5% of the sample rests with the top ten.

The source material was peripheral blood, sampled in the second trimester of pregnancy. The V and J segments used are TRBV10-1 and TRBJ1-2; the D gene is not confidently resolved. The sequence was obtained from a female donor with multiple sclerosis, enrolled in a pregnancy study. Here is the DNA: TGCGCCAGCAGTGAGTCAGCCCCGCAGGAGGCTCGACCGTACACCTTC. Its product reads: CASSESAPQEARPYTF.